Presented here are 21 T cell receptor beta chains from one specimen sequenced in a study of pediatric ulcerative colitis. The repertoire was sequenced with immunoSEQ multiplex PCR; TCRdb's copy has only in-frame clones and lacks some. The sample lists fewer than 20,000 clones, around 74% occurring once. Rectal tissue came from one to two pinch biopsies taken at colonoscopy. Sequencing was performed on gut tissue. Every receptor here comes from a boy aged 10-17 years with moderate ulcerative colitis.

V is TRBV6-5 and J is TRBJ2-7, with D possibly being TRBD1 (6 bases). Germline assignment: CDR1 MNHEY and CDR2 SVGAGI. The CDR3 has 14 amino acids. The V end lost 4 bases, the J end lost 2 bases, and 12 bases lay between the germline ends. The CDR3 DNA sequence: TGTGCCAGCAGTTCGGGACAATCGACCTACGAGCAGTACTTC. Translation: CASSSGQSTYEQYF.

The chain links TRBV7-3 to TRBJ2-5; tentatively, D is TRBD2 (6 bases). The CDR3 length is 14 residues. The V end lost 2 bases, the J end lost 1 base, and 8 bases lay between the germline ends. CDR1 and CDR2 from the germline V gene are SGHTA and FQGTGA. The CDR3 reads CASSLAGSQETQYF. The CDR3 region has the DNA TGTGCCAGCAGCTTAGCGGGGAGCCAAGAGACCCAGTACTTC.

The chain combines TRBV11-2 with TRBJ2-1; D gene unclear. The CDR3 sequence is 16 residues long. Looked up from germline, CDR1 is SGHAT and CDR2 is FQNNGV. V lost 6 bases, J lost 1 base, and 16 bases lay in between. The CDR3 DNA is TGTGCCAGCAGTCGTACCCTTCCGGCATCCTACAATGAGCAGTTCTTC. Its translation is CASSRTLPASYNEQFF.

The chain is built from TRBV5-1 and TRBJ2-1; possible D gene TRBD1, 6 bases. V dropped 4 bases and J dropped 1 base, with 18 bases sitting between them. Germline CDR1 is SGHRS and CDR2 is YFSETQ. The CDR3 has 17 residues. CDR3 nucleotides: TGCGCCAGCAGCCACGGGACATCTATGAGGTCCTACAATGAGCAGTTCTTC. Amino acid sequence: CASSHGTSMRSYNEQFF. Full variable domain (remainder filled in from reference TRBV5-1 and TRBJ2-1): KAGVTQTPRYLIKTRGQQVTLSCSPISGHRSVSWYQQTPGQGLQFLFEYFSETQRNKGNFPGRFSGRQFSNSRSEMNVSTLELGDSALYLCASSHGTSMRSYNEQFFGPGTRLTVL.

The chain combines TRBV30 with TRBJ1-1; D call uncertain. The CDR3 covers 13 residues. Germline CDR1 and CDR2: GTSNPN and SVGIG (reference sequence). The V gene lost 1 base and the J gene lost 3 bases, with 9 bases spanning the gap. Written as DNA, the CDR3 is TGTGCCTGGAGTGCCAGCCGGCACACTGAAGCTTTCTTT. Translating it yields CAWSASRHTEAFF. Drawing the rest from reference TRBV30 and TRBJ1-1, the complete variable domain is SQTIHQWPATLVQPVGSPLSLECTVEGTSNPNLYWYRQAAGRGLQLLFYSVGIGQISSEVPQNLSASRPQDRQFILSSKKLLLSDSGFYLCAWSASRHTEAFFGQGTRLTVV.

This chain joins TRBV1 and TRBJ2-1; no DNA check was done on the table's D call, TRBD1. TRBV1 is a listed pseudogene. CDR3 length equals 16 residues. The CDR3 coding sequence is TGCACCAGCAGCCCCCAGGGGCAGAGCTCCTACAATGAGCAGTTCTTC. Amino acid sequence: CTSSPQGQSSYNEQFF.

This chain connects TRBV5-6 to TRBJ2-7; weak D call: TRBD2 (5 bases). Germline loops: CDR1 SGHDT, CDR2 YYEEEE. Trimming cost V 7 bases and J 5 bases, with 19 bases left between them. The CDR3 is made up of 14 amino acids. Written as DNA, the CDR3 is TGTGCCAGCTATACCTGGGGAAGGACTCACGAGCAGTACTTC. This translates into CASYTWGRTHEQYF.

This clone was detected only a few times. The chain combines TRBV14 with TRBJ2-7; possible D gene TRBD1, 5 bases. Germline V CDR1 and CDR2: SGHDN, FVKESK. The CDR3 sequence is 14 residues long. The V gene lost 2 bases and the J gene lost 5 bases, with 13 bases spanning the gap. CDR3 bases: TGTGCCAGCAGCCAATTCGTACAGGACAACGAGCAGTACTTC. Translated: CASSQFVQDNEQYF.

This sequence joins TRBV7-9 and TRBJ1-3; D might be TRBD1 (6 bases). The V end was cut by 2 bases, the J end by 7 bases, with 15 bases between. Germline CDR1 and CDR2: SEHNR and FQNEAQ (reference sequence). The length of the CDR3 is 15 residues. The CDR3 bases are TGTGCCAGCAGCTTAAATACAGGGAAAGGGAACACCATATATTTT. Translating it yields CASSLNTGKGNTIYF. Full variable domain (missing parts from reference TRBV7-9 and TRBJ1-3): DTGVSQNPRHKITKRGQNVTFRCDPISEHNRLYWYRQTLGQGPEFLTYFQNEAQLEKSRLLSDRFSAERPKGSFSTLEIQRTEQGDSAMYLCASSLNTGKGNTIYFGEGSWLTVV.

The V and J genes are TRBV9 and TRBJ1-5; tentative D call: TRBD1 (6 bases). V lost 2 bases and J 4 bases, leaving 7 bases between the germline ends. This CDR3 region has 13 residues. Looked up from germline, CDR1 is SGDLS and CDR2 is YYNGEE. DNA of the CDR3: TGTGCCAGCAGCGTTGGACAGAATCAGCCCCAGCATTTT. Residues: CASSVGQNQPQHF. The full variable domain, with the rest looked up from reference TRBV9 and TRBJ1-5, is DSGVTQTPKHLITATGQRVTLRCSPRSGDLSVYWYQQSLDQGLQFLIQYYNGEERAKGNILERFSAQQFPDLHSELNLSSLELGDSALYFCASSVGQNQPQHFGDGTRLSIL.

This clone was seen more than once but under ten times. This sequence joins TRBV4-2 and TRBJ1-5; D uncertain. Germline-derived CDR1 and CDR2 are LGHNA and YNFKEQ. V was cut by 0 bases and J by 6 bases, with 12 bases left in between. The CDR3 covers 15 residues. The CDR3 DNA reads TGTGCCAGCAGCCAAGATCGGGGAGGAACTCAGCCCCAGCATTTT. Protein sequence: CASSQDRGGTQPQHF.

The rearrangement uses TRBV2 and TRBJ1-2; 7 bases line up with TRBD1. The germline gives CDR1 SNHLY, CDR2 FYNNEI. There are 15 residues in the CDR3. The ends lost 6 bases at V and 8 bases at J; junction bases unmatched: 15. The CDR3 coding sequence is TGTGCCAGCAGGGGGACCTTACAGGGGATTAGCGGCTACACCTTC. It yields the protein CASRGTLQGISGYTF.

This clone was picked up a small number of times. This rearrangement joins TRBV28 to TRBJ2-5; no firm D call. Germline V lookup: CDR1 MDHEN, CDR2 SYDVKM. This CDR3 region has 12 residues. With 6 bases removed from V and 5 bases from J, the gap between germline ends came to 10 bases. The CDR3 DNA reads as TGTGCCAGCAGGACACAGAAGGAGACCCAGTACTTC. Protein sequence: CASRTQKETQYF.

V gene TRBV5-1 combines with J gene TRBJ1-1; D gene unclear. V shed 2 bases and J shed 0 bases, with 5 bases lying between them. This CDR3 region has 13 residues. Germline V gives CDR1 SGHRS, CDR2 YFSETQ. CDR3 residues: CASSLGLNTEAFF. In nucleotides, the CDR3 is TGCGCCAGCAGCTTAGGGTTGAACACTGAAGCTTTCTTT.

This clone was found a few times. CDR3: CASSHHTGAQPQHF. CDR3 sequence (DNA): TGTGCCAGCAGCCATCATACAGGGGCTCAGCCCCAGCATTTT. This sequence joins TRBV4-2 and TRBJ1-5; 7 bases align to TRBD1. CDR1 is LGHNA and CDR2 is YNFKEQ in the germline V gene. The CDR3 consists of 14 residues. Trimming took 3 bases from V and 6 from J; bases not matched to a gene: 5.

The chain links TRBV6-4 to TRBJ1-1; 7 bases match TRBD1. There are 15 residues in the CDR3. The trim removed 0 bases at V and 2 bases at J, leaving 3 bases unmatched. From germline, CDR1 is MRHNA and CDR2 SNTAGT. The CDR3 region has the DNA TGTGCCAGCAGTGACTCCTACAGGGGCAACACTGAAGCTTTCTTT. Residues: CASSDSYRGNTEAFF.

V and J are TRBV9 and TRBJ2-3, with 12 positions matching TRBD2. Germline values: CDR1 SGDLS, CDR2 YYNGEE. After removal of 1 base from V and 2 bases from J, the junction contained 2 bases not matched to a gene. The length of the CDR3 is 16 residues. The CDR3 nucleotides are TGTGCCAGCAGCGTACTAGCGGGAGGGATCACAGATACGCAGTATTTT. It encodes CASSVLAGGITDTQYF.

The chain employs TRBV29-1 and TRBJ2-5; unclear D gene. The germline V gene encodes CDR1 SQVTM and CDR2 ANQGSEA. The V gene lost 4 bases and the J gene lost 4 bases, with 16 bases spanning the gap. The CDR3 is 14 amino acids. The CDR3: CSVVSQAARETQYF. The CDR3 nucleotides read TGCAGCGTTGTGAGTCAGGCGGCGCGAGAGACCCAGTACTTC.

The chain joins TRBV4-3 to TRBJ1-5; a possible D gene is TRBD1 (5 bases). CDR3 length equals 18 residues. Trimming left V 0 bases short and J 0 bases short, with 15 bases between. Germline loops: CDR1 LGHNA, CDR2 YSLEER. CDR3 DNA: TGCGCCAGCAGCCAAGATCGGGGGACGTCCTATAGCAATCAGCCCCAGCATTTT. Residues: CASSQDRGTSYSNQPQHF.

The rearrangement joins TRBV18 to TRBJ2-7; no reliable D call. V lost 6 bases and J lost 4, with 10 bases in between. The length of the CDR3 is 12 residues. CDR1 and CDR2 (germline): KGHSH, LQKENI. CDR3 DNA: TGTGCCAGCTCCCTGGAGAGGTACGAGCAGTACTTC. It translates to CASSLERYEQYF.

J is TRBJ1-1 and V is TRBV5-1; 7 bases align to TRBD1. The length of the CDR3 is 15 residues. Trimming at V came to 0 bases and at J to 3 bases, leaving 5 bases not matched to a gene. CDR1 and CDR2 (germline): SGHRS, YFSETQ. CDR3 protein: CASSLGGQTHTEAFF. CDR3 nucleotide sequence: TGCGCCAGCAGCTTGGGGGGACAGACACACACTGAAGCTTTCTTT.